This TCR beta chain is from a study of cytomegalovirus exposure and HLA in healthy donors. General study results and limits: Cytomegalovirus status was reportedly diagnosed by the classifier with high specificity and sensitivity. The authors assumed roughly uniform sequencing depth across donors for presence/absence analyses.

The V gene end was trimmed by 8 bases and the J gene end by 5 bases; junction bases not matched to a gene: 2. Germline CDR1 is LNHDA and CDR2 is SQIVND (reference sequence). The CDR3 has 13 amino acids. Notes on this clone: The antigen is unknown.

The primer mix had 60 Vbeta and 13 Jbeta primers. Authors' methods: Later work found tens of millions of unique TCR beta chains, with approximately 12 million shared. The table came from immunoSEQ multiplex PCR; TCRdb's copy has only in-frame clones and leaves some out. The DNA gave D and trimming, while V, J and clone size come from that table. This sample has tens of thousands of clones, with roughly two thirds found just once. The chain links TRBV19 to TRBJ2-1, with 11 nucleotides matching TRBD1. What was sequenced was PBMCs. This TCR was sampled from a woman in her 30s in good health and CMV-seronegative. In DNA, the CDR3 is TGTGCCAGTCGGGACAGGGGGAACAATGAGCAGTTCTTC. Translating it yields CASRDRGNNEQFF.